This T cell receptor beta chain came from a study of molecular identifiers for immune sequencing clone quantification (dated by TCRdb to 2016 to 2019). Regarding the research as a whole: For a replicate experiment, RNA from around 20,000 or 100,000 naive CD8 T cells was divided into five aliquots, and four of the five aliquots were sequenced. The study was a methods study using CD8 T cells to benchmark molecular-identifier clustering-based TCR repertoire sequencing (MIDCIRS) and TCR RNA copy counting.

Study-wide findings and limitations: Identical TCR molecules sharing a barcode could cause highly expanded clone sizes to be underestimated. When barcode sub-clustering was omitted, TCR diversity was inflated by chimeric consensus sequences, with chimeras reaching as high as 47%. Naive libraries contained spiked-in Jurkat TCR RNA (more than 9 copies' worth), which is not part of the donor repertoire. Modeling indicated roughly 3.3 TCR RNA copies recovered per cell, compared with roughly 10 by digital PCR, which implies a capture efficiency of around 29%. In CMV-specific effector cells, clones with more than 20 RNA copies accounted for over 97% of molecules, whereas in naive cells such clones accounted for under 1%. A single cell's worth of spiked-in Jurkat TCR RNA was reported detectable even among 850,000 to 1,000,000 naive CD8 T cells.

Libraries of naive CD8 T cells were built from anywhere between about 20,000 and 1,000,000 sorted cells, with 10%, 30% or 50% of the purified RNA used. On a BD FACSAria II, naive CD8 T cells were FACS-sorted as CD8+CD4-CCR7+CD45RA+ and collected into RLT Plus buffer. More than 8 TCR copies' worth of Jurkat RNA were spiked into 20,000-1,000,000 naive CD8 T cell samples to test detection sensitivity. Enrichment of CD8 T cells was done with RosetteSep CD8+ T Cell Enrichment Cocktail plus Ficoll-Paque, and ACK red cell lysis came afterward. This clonotype occurred a few times. The antigen it binds to is not known. The input lacks base qualities; no much larger clone sits a single base away. The library was built by means of PCR. The reads were generated on a NextSeq 500. Bulk TCR libraries were generated as previously described, with the TCR primers listed in Table S5 used. Total RNA was purified with the Qiagen AllPrep DNA/RNA kit. Before any analysis, reads coming from multiple sequencing runs of the same library were combined into one pool. The authors' pipeline ran thus. Reads were retained only if their TCR constant sequence matched exactly, and those retained reads were trimmed to 150 nt and grouped according to their 12-nt molecular barcodes. Reads within each barcode group were sub-clustered using a 15% Levenshtein threshold, and quality-weighted consensus sequences were constructed for each RNA molecule. Non-functional sequences were excluded, and lower-count sequences lying one edit away from another sequence were also excluded. Based on fitting two negative binomial distributions, any barcode sub-cluster with under 20% of the maximum read count was discarded. TCRdb trimmed public reads at Q25 via fastp, called clones via MiXCR and kept in-frame beta chains. Each record represents a unique CDR3 protein, reported with the most common genes and DNA among its rows. The V and J calls were not made by the authors but by TCRdb's processing. Present in this sample are fewer than 350,000 distinct CDR3 sequences, 24% of which were seen just once. 0.74% of the sample comes from the top ten.

This clonotype was sampled from a human donor in good health. Some libraries in this study had Jurkat cell RNA spiked in. The sample comprised naive CD8+ T cells from blood, with Jurkat cell RNA spiked in. The cell subset or site label here, explained by the study, means: FACS-sorted CD8+CD4-CCR7+CD45RA+ naive T cells.

The CDR3 is CAWSRQGNTGELFF. The DNA sequence reads TGTGCCTGGAGCCGACAGGGGAACACCGGGGAGCTGTTTTTT. The chain joins TRBV30 to TRBJ2-2; TRBD1 aligns with 7 central bases. Its CDR3 holds 14 amino acids, cysteine through phenylalanine. The kept DNA is CDR3 alone, 42 bases in frame from the first base. V is trimmed back by 3 bases and J by 1 base, and the junction contains 2 bases that no gene match accounts for. The germline V gene (reference sequence) yields GTSNPN for CDR1 and SVGIG for CDR2.